This T cell receptor (beta chain) stems from a study of naive and memory T cell subsets. Broader study findings: TCR abundance followed a power law differing between naive and memory subsets. Possibly reflecting memory cells re-expressing CD45RA, a few larger clonotypes occurred in naive repertoires, especially CD8. From naive to CM, EM and EMRA, diversity decreased and Gini increased.

Trimming removed 0 bases from V and 4 bases from J, with 5 bases in between. The CDR3 runs to 13 residues. The germline V gene encodes CDR1 SGDLS and CDR2 YYNGEE. The beta constant-region primer was an equimolar mix of two oligonucleotides covering TRBC1 and TRBC2. Nested alpha and beta constant-region primers with the SP2 primer drove four PCR rounds on ligated cDNA. TCRdb used MiXCR to reprocess the UMI-ligation and nested PCR reads, holding one entry per CDR3 protein. The sample contains under 150,000 distinct CDR3 sequences, approximately 20% of which appear only once. CMV status came from CD4+ IFNgamma after overnight CMV lysate stimulation. Four subsets defined by CD45RA and CD27 were sorted after CD3, CD4, CD8 and live/dead staining. The table lists this clonotype with many counts. What it binds is unknown.

This clonotype originated in a human donor in good health. The chain carries TRBV9 and TRBJ2-1; D gene unclear. The sequencing input was naive CD8+ T cells from blood. The CDR3 DNA sequence: TGTGCCAGCAGCGTAGAAGGGTACAATGAGCAGTTCTTC. Translation: CASSVEGYNEQFF.